This record looks at one TCR beta chain sequence and its context. Its target is not known. cDNA came from about 0.5 to 1 ug RNA primed by random hexamers. MiXCR, applied by TCRdb to the immunoSEQ multiplex PCR reads, yields one record per CDR3 protein. The table shows some 400,000 distinct CDR3 sequences, with around 83% occurring only once. Germline V lookup: CDR1 DFQATT, CDR2 SNEGSKA (reference sequence). The CDR3 length is 13 residues. With V trimmed by 0 bases and J by 9 bases, 1 base remained unmatched. This sample is drawn from a study of CD8 T cells in Susac syndrome. Study results and limitations: The relatively small number of individuals in the TCR sequencing and HLA analysis was acknowledged by the study.

CD8+ and CD4+ T cells from blood underwent TCR beta sequencing, which was carried out in a high-throughput format. The multiple sclerosis controls comprised treatment-naive patients whose relapsing-remitting disease was stable or active. While CD8+ and CD4+ T cells were isolated negatively, TEMRA cells were enriched by FACS. This chain connects TRBV20-1 to TRBJ1-6; TRBD1 matches at 8 bases. The material sequenced was CD8+ T cells from PBMCs. This receptor was obtained from a human donor with multiple sclerosis. CDR3 DNA: TGCAGTGCTAGAGATGGGACAGGTTCACCCCTCCACTTT. Amino acids: CSARDGTGSPLHF.